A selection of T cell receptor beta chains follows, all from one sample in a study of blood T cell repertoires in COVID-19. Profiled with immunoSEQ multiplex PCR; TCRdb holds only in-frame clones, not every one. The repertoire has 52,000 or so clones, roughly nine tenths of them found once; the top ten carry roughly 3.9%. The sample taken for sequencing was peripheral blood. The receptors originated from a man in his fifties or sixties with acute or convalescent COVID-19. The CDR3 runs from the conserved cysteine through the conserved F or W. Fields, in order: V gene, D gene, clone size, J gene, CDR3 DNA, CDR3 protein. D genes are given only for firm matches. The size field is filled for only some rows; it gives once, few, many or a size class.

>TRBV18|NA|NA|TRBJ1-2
TGTGCCAGCTCTCACAGGGAATATGGCTACACCTTC
CASSHREYGYTF
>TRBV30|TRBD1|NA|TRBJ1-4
TGTGCCTGGGACGAGGGGACAGGCCCTTCTGAAAAACTGTTTTTT
CAWDEGTGPSEKLFF
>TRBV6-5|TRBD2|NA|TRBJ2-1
TGTGCCAGCAGTTACTCGAATAGCGGGAGGTCGGATGAGCAGTTCTTC
CASSYSNSGRSDEQFF
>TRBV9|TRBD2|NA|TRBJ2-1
TGTGCCAGCAGCGTAGCCAGCGGGAGGGGCCATGAGCAGTTCTTC
CASSVASGRGHEQFF
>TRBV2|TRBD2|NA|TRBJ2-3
TGTGCCAGCAGTGATGCGGGAAGGACTAGCGGGCGGGATACGCAGTATTTT
CASSDAGRTSGRDTQYF
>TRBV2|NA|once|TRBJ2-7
TGTGCCAGCAGTGCGCGCGAGCAGTACTTC
CASSAREQYF
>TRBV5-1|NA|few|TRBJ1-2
TGCGCCAGCAAATCGGGGGGCACTAACTATGGCTACACCTTC
CASKSGGTNYGYTF
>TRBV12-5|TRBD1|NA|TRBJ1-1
TGTGCTAGTGGTTTGAGGGGACAGATGAACACTGAAGCTTTCTTT
CASGLRGQMNTEAFF
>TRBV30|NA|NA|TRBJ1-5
TGTGCCTGGAGTGTACACGAGGGTTCCAATCAGCCCCAGCATTTT
CAWSVHEGSNQPQHF
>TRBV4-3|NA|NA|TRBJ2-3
TGCGCCAGCAGCCAACAGGTCACAGATACGCAGTATTTT
CASSQQVTDTQYF
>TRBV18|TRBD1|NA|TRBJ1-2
TGTGCCAGCTCATCACAGGGGATTGGGTATGGCTACACCTTC
CASSSQGIGYGYTF
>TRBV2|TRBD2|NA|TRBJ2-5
TGTGCCAGCAGCGCCCTCGGGGGGGGCCAAGAGACCCAGTACTTC
CASSALGGGQETQYF
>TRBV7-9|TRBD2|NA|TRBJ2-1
TGTGCCAGCAGCTTGGGGACTAGCTACAATGAGCAGTTCTTC
CASSLGTSYNEQFF
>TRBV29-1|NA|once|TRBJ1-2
TGCAGCGTTGAAGAACCCCCCGGGATCTATGGCTACACCTTC
CSVEEPPGIYGYTF
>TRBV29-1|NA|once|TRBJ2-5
TGCAGCGCCCAACAGGGCTCATTACAAGAGACCCAGTACTTC
CSAQQGSLQETQYF